The clone carrying this T cell receptor (beta chain) was detected once. Original handling: Reference gene primers were amplified, and this amplification served to estimate nucleated cell counts. Some clones are missing from TCRdb's copy, which holds only in-frame ones; the method was immunoSEQ multiplex PCR. V and J calls and clone size are given by that table; D and trimming were obtained from the DNA. The repertoire holds 150,000 to 200,000 clones, with 88% as singletons. CDR1 SGHRS and CDR2 YFSETQ come from the germline V gene. The CDR3 length is 15 residues. V was shortened by 4 bases and J by 2 bases, with 14 bases between the two germline ends. The data stem from a study of blood T cell repertoires in COVID-19. Study details: The United States, Italy and Spain were the sources of the acute and convalescent COVID-19 samples. T cells, B-cell-depleted T cells, or PBMCs supplied cDNA or gDNA.

The origin of this receptor is a man aged 35-49 years with active or convalescent COVID-19. Material for sequencing was peripheral blood. This rearrangement joins TRBV5-1 to TRBJ2-3; TRBD1 is a possible D gene (6 bases). This CDR3 is CASSQIQGNTDTQYF. CDR3 nucleotide sequence: TGCGCCAGCAGCCAGATACAGGGAAACACAGATACGCAGTATTTT.